The rows below give T cell receptor beta chains drawn from one sample of a study of shared clonotypes between healthy human individuals. Sequenced by immunoSEQ multiplex PCR; TCRdb stores in-frame clones only, minus some. The sample includes 2,500,000 or so clones, just under 95% of them seen just once. The specimen was naive CD4+ T cells from PBMCs. All receptors derive from a man aged 18 to 35 in good health. Some clones in this sample may be carry-over from other donors' samples. Both conserved end residues are part of each CDR3. D genes are given only for firm matches. A row's size may be missing; if present it is once, few, many or a size class.

size	V	J	D	CDR3	DNA
.	TRBV5-6	TRBJ2-1	TRBD2	CASSLGPPLAAPYNEQFF	TGTGCCAGCAGCTTGGGACCTCCCCTAGCGGCCCCCTACAATGAGCAGTTCTTC
.	TRBV6-1	TRBJ2-5	.	CASSLEGGRETQYF	TGTGCCAGCAGCTTAGAGGGGGGCAGAGAGACCCAGTACTTC
.	TRBV15	TRBJ2-7	.	CATSRVHGTPRYEQYF	TGTGCCACCAGCAGAGTCCACGGGACGCCGAGGTACGAGCAGTACTTC
.	TRBV28	TRBJ2-3	.	CASSLGGATDTQYF	TGTGCCAGCAGTTTAGGCGGAGCCACAGATACGCAGTATTTT
.	TRBV9	TRBJ2-5	.	CASSVGLRETQYF	TGTGCCAGCAGCGTAGGTTTAAGGGAGACCCAGTACTTC
.	TRBV28	TRBJ2-7	.	CASSFGGSRDEQYF	TGTGCCAGCAGTTTTGGGGGCTCAAGGGACGAGCAGTACTTC
.	TRBV27	TRBJ1-1	.	CASRLRDHAEAFF	TGTGCCAGCAGACTCCGGGACCACGCTGAAGCTTTCTTT
.	TRBV7-9	TRBJ2-3	.	CASSSWLYTDTQYF	TGTGCCAGCAGCTCATGGCTGTACACAGATACGCAGTATTTT
.	TRBV19	TRBJ2-6	.	CASIPSGANVLTF	TGTGCCAGTATTCCCTCTGGGGCCAACGTCCTGACTTTC
once	TRBV4-2	TRBJ2-7	TRBD2	CASSQDPLAGGYEQYF	TGTGCCAGCAGCCAAGATCCCCTAGCGGGTGGTTACGAGCAGTACTTC
.	TRBV2	TRBJ1-1	.	CASSDRRGNTEAFF	TGTGCCAGCAGTGACCGCAGGGGGAACACTGAAGCTTTCTTT
.	TRBV7-9	TRBJ1-5	TRBD1	CASSSDDRGSNQPQHF	TGTGCCAGCAGCTCCGACGACAGGGGCAGCAATCAGCCCCAGCATTTT
.	TRBV29-1	TRBJ2-7	.	CSVTRPSYEQYF	TGCAGCGTGACAAGACCCTCCTACGAGCAGTACTTC
.	TRBV5-5	TRBJ1-5	.	CASRARDGYQPQHF	TGTGCCAGCAGAGCCCGGGACGGCTATCAGCCCCAGCATTTT
.	TRBV18	TRBJ1-4	.	CASSFQWEMDEKLFF	TGTGCCAGCTCATTTCAGTGGGAAATGGATGAAAAACTGTTTTTT
few	TRBV7-2	TRBJ2-7	TRBD2	CASTLAGTSGYEQYF	TGTGCCAGCACCCTTGCCGGGACTAGCGGCTACGAGCAGTACTTC
.	TRBV5-6	TRBJ2-5	.	CASSLGPEETQYF	TGTGCCAGCAGCTTGGGCCCCGAAGAGACCCAGTACTTC
.	TRBV28	TRBJ2-2	.	CASSFTGELFF	TGTGCCAGCAGTTTCACCGGGGAGCTGTTTTTT
.	TRBV6-6	TRBJ2-1	.	CASSAGTLYNEQFF	TGTGCCAGCAGTGCCGGGACCCTGTACAATGAGCAGTTCTTC
.	TRBV28	TRBJ1-2	.	CASSLFQGGYTF	TGTGCCAGCAGTTTATTCCAGGGAGGCTACACCTTC
once	TRBV29-1	TRBJ2-5	.	CSVLGARQETQYF	TGCAGCGTCTTAGGGGCTAGACAAGAGACCCAGTACTTC
.	TRBV5-6	TRBJ2-3	TRBD2	CASRLAGGTTDTQYF	TGTGCCAGCAGATTAGCGGGGGGGACCACAGATACGCAGTATTTT
.	TRBV7-2	TRBJ2-1	TRBD2	CASSLVTGGPRDEQFF	TGTGCCAGCAGCTTAGTAACGGGAGGGCCGAGGGATGAGCAGTTCTTC
.	TRBV6-1	TRBJ2-7	.	CASSEKGYEQYF	TGTGCCAGCAGTGAAAAGGGATACGAGCAGTACTTC
.	TRBV29-1	TRBJ2-1	.	CSVEGYRASEQFF	TGCAGCGTTGAAGGGTACAGGGCAAGTGAGCAGTTCTTC
.	TRBV15	TRBJ2-1	TRBD1	CATSRGQNNEQFF	TGTGCCACCAGCAGGGGACAGAACAATGAGCAGTTCTTC
.	TRBV7-2	TRBJ2-7	TRBD2	CASSLALVAGIEQYF	TGTGCCAGCAGCTTAGCGTTGGTAGCGGGAATCGAGCAGTACTTC
.	TRBV7-2	TRBJ1-3	.	CASSLFQGTEGNTIYF	TGTGCCAGCAGCTTATTTCAAGGGACGGAGGGAAACACCATATATTTT
.	TRBV7-2	TRBJ2-3	TRBD2	CASSSSKLAGTDTQYF	TGTGCCAGCAGCTCTTCGAAGCTAGCGGGCACAGATACGCAGTATTTT
.	TRBV6-1	TRBJ2-7	TRBD1	CASTPGNRGYEQYF	TGTGCCAGCACGCCCGGGAACAGGGGCTACGAGCAGTACTTC
.	TRBV18	TRBJ2-1	TRBD2	CASSPGRAGRNEQFF	TGTGCCAGCTCCCCCGGGAGAGCGGGAAGGAATGAGCAGTTCTTC
.	TRBV28	TRBJ1-1	.	CASSAGAASNTEAFF	TGTGCCAGCAGCGCAGGCGCCGCTTCAAACACTGAAGCTTTCTTT
.	TRBV5-6	TRBJ1-2	TRBD1	CASSLGTGVIFRGYTF	TGTGCCAGCAGCTTGGGGACAGGGGTTATTTTCCGGGGCTACACCTTC
.	TRBV28	TRBJ1-5	.	CASTDVSNQPQHF	TGTGCCAGCACGGACGTAAGCAATCAGCCCCAGCATTTT
.	TRBV7-6	TRBJ2-7	.	CASSMDSLSYEQYF	TGTGCCAGCAGCATGGACAGTCTTTCCTACGAGCAGTACTTC
.	TRBV9	TRBJ2-1	TRBD2	CASSGTSGSRAYNEQFF	TGTGCCAGCTCGGGGACTAGCGGGAGTAGGGCCTACAATGAGCAGTTCTTC
.	TRBV28	TRBJ1-1	TRBD1	CASTDPGQGDTEAFF	TGTGCCAGCACCGACCCCGGACAGGGGGACACTGAAGCTTTCTTT
.	TRBV5-4	TRBJ2-2	TRBD2	CASSLGLAGAGAGELFF	TGTGCCAGCAGCTTGGGGTTAGCGGGAGCTGGTGCCGGGGAGCTGTTTTTT
.	TRBV6-1	TRBJ2-3	.	CASNLGYTQYF	TGTGCCAGCAATCTGGGGTATACGCAGTATTTT
.	TRBV11-2	TRBJ2-7	TRBD2	CASPLRGLAGIYEQYF	TGTGCCAGCCCGCTTAGGGGACTAGCGGGGATCTACGAGCAGTACTTC
.	TRBV28	TRBJ1-4	.	CATIPSSAQNEKLFF	TGTGCCACCATCCCCTCGTCGGCCCAGAATGAAAAACTGTTTTTT
.	TRBV14	TRBJ2-7	TRBD2	CASSRLVGTSGRGHEQYF	TGTGCCAGCAGCCGACTCGTCGGGACTAGCGGGAGGGGCCACGAGCAGTACTTC
.	TRBV5-1	TRBJ2-7	.	CASRKTDRDYEQYF	TGCGCCAGCCGTAAAACGGACAGAGACTACGAGCAGTACTTC
once	TRBV7-9	TRBJ2-2	TRBD1	CASSGQATNTGELFF	TGTGCCAGCAGCGGACAGGCTACGAACACCGGGGAGCTGTTTTTT
.	TRBV6-5	TRBJ2-3	.	CASKTPGTDTQYF	TGTGCCAGCAAGACACCAGGCACAGATACGCAGTATTTT